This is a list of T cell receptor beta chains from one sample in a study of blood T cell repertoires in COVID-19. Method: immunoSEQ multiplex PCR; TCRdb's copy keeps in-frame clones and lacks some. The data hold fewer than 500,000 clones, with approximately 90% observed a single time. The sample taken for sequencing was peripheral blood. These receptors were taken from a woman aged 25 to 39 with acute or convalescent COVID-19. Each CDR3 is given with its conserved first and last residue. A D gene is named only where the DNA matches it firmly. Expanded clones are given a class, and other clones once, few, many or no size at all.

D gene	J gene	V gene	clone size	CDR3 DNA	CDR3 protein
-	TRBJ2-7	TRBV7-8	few	TGTGCCAGCAGCTTAGGGCTTTCCTACGAGCAGTACTTC	CASSLGLSYEQYF
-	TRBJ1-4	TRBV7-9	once	TGTGCCAGCAGCAGAAAGGGAGTCGCGACTAATGAAAAACTGTTTTTT	CASSRKGVATNEKLFF
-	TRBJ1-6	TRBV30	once	TGTGCCTGGAGTCATACAGGGCAACCCCTCCACTTT	CAWSHTGQPLHF
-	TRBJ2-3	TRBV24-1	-	TGTGCCACCAGTGGGGACGGGACTAGCACAGATACGCAGTATTTT	CATSGDGTSTDTQYF
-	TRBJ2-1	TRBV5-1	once	TGCGCCAGCAGCTCTAATCCCGGGGGGCAATACAATGAGCAGTTCTTC	CASSSNPGGQYNEQFF
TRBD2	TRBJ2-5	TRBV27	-	TGTGCCAGCAGCCCTATTCCGGGACTAGCGCGGACGGTCGAGCAAGAGACCCAGTACTTC	CASSPIPGLARTVEQETQYF
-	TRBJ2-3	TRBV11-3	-	TGTGCCAGCAGCCCAGCGGCTAGCGGCACAGATACGCAGTATTTT	CASSPAASGTDTQYF
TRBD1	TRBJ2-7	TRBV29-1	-	TGCAGCGTCACTGGACAGGGCTACGAGCAGTACTTC	CSVTGQGYEQYF
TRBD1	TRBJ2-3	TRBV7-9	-	TGTGCCAGCAGCTTAGGCGTGACAGGGACAGATACGCAGTATTTT	CASSLGVTGTDTQYF
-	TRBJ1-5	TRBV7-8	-	TGTGCCAGCAGCCCCCACCGACAGACCTCGAATAGCAATCAGCCCCAGCATTTT	CASSPHRQTSNSNQPQHF
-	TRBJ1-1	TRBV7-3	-	TGTGCCAGCAGCTTAACTCCGGGGGTGGGCACTGAAGCTTTCTTT	CASSLTPGVGTEAFF
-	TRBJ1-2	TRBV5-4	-	TGTGCCAGCAGGGCGGGCAAAGAGTGGATGAACTATGGCTACACCTTC	CASRAGKEWMNYGYTF
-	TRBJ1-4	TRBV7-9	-	TGTGCCAGCAGCTTCTCCCTTAATGAAAAACTGTTTTTT	CASSFSLNEKLFF
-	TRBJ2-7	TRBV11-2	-	TGTGCCAGCAGCCCCCTCGGGAGACTCCTTACGGGGTACGAGCAGTACTTC	CASSPLGRLLTGYEQYF
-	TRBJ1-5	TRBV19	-	TGTGCCAGTAGTAGACAGTCAGGGCCCCAGCATTTT	CASSRQSGPQHF
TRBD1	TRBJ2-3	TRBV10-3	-	TGTGCCACTGGAACAGGGGGCATATCAGATACGCAGTATTTT	CATGTGGISDTQYF
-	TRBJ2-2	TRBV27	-	TGTGCCAGCATCGGGAACACCGGGGAGCTGTTTTTT	CASIGNTGELFF
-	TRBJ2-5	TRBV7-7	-	TGTGCCAGCAGCCTGGGACTCGCCACCTCTGAGACCCAGTACTTC	CASSLGLATSETQYF
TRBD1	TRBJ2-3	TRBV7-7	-	TGTGCCAGCAGCTTAGGGACAGGACCCACAGATACGCAGTATTTT	CASSLGTGPTDTQYF
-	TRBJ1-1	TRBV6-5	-	TGTGCCAGCAGTCCAGGGATTTTACGGACTGAAGCTTTCTTT	CASSPGILRTEAFF
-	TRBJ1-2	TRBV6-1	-	TGTGCCAGCAGTGATTACAACAACTATGGCTACACCTTC	CASSDYNNYGYTF